This TCR beta chain was sequenced for a study of T cells in Graves' hyperthyroidism and ophthalmopathy. Study details: Prior to any treatment, at the point of initial diagnosis, peripheral blood was collected.

Patients were excluded because of uncontrolled infection, other autoimmune disease, pregnancy or lactation. This clonotype was seen many times. Antigen: not known. Trimming pared 1 base from V and 11 bases from J, leaving 18 bases between. The CDR3 extends over 16 amino acids. Per the germline V gene, CDR1 is LNHNV and CDR2 is YYDKDF (reference sequence). General study results and limits: Blood also carried most thyroid clonotypes expanded above 0.001.

RNA transcripts gave rise to amplified TCR beta CDR3 regions. Using the HTBI primer set, a first-round RT-PCR was run on the TCR CDR3. TCRdb analysed the multiplex PCR reads with MiXCR anew, one entry per CDR3 protein. This table holds under 350,000 distinct CDR3 sequences, 13% found once. The V and J genes are TRBV15 and TRBJ1-6; weak D call: TRBD1 (5 bases). The sample taken for sequencing was blood. The clonotype was recovered from a woman between 25 and 40 years old with Graves' hyperthyroidism that later progressed to Graves' ophthalmopathy. The CDR3 DNA reads TGTGCCACCAGCAGAGGCAGGGCGACCGGGGGGACACCCCTCCACTTT. Its protein product is CATSRGRATGGTPLHF. The whole variable domain, filled in from reference TRBV15 and TRBJ1-6, reads DAMVIQNPRYQVTQFGKPVTLSCSQTLNHNVMYWYQQKSSQAPKLLFHYYDKDFNNEADTPDNFQSRRPNTSFCFLDIRSPGLGDTAMYLCATSRGRATGGTPLHFGNGTRLTVT.